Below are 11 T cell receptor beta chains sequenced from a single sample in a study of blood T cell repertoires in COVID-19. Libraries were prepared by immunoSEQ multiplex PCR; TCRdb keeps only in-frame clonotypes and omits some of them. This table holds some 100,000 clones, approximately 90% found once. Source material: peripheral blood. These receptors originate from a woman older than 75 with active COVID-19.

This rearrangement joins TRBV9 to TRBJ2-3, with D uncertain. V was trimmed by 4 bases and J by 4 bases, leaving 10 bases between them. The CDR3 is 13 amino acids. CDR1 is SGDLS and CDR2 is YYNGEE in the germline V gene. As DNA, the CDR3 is TGTGCCAGCAGCCCCGTCTGGCCAGATACGCAGTATTTT. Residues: CASSPVWPDTQYF.

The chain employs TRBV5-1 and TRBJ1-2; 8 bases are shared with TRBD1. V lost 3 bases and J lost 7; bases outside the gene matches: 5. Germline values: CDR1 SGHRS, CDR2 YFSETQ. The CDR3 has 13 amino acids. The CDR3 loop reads CASSSGTGFGYTF. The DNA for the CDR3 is TGCGCCAGCAGCTCCGGGACAGGTTTTGGCTACACCTTC.

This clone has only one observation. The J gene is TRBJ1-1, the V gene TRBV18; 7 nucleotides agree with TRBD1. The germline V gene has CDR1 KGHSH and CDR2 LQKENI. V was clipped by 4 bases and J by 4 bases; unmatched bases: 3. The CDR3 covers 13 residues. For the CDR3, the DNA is TGTGCCAGCTCACGACAGGGCGGCACTGAAGCTTTCTTT. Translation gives CASSRQGGTEAFF.

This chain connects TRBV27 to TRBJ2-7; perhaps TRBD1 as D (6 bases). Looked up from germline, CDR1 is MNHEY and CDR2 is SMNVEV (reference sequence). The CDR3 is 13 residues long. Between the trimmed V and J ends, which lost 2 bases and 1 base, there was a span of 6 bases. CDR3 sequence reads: CASSLTGSYEQYF. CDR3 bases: TGTGCCAGCAGTTTAACAGGGTCCTACGAGCAGTACTTC.

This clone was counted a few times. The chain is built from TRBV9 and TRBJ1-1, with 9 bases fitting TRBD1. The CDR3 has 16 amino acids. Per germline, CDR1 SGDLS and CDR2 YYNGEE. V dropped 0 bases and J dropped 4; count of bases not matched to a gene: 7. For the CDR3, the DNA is TGTGCCAGCAGCGTAGCGGTTACAGGGGGCTTCACTGAAGCTTTCTTT. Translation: CASSVAVTGGFTEAFF.

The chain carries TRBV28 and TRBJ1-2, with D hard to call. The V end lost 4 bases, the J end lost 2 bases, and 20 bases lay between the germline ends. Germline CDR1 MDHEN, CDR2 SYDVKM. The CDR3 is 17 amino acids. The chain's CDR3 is CASSSSLATEKNYGYTF. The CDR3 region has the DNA TGTGCCAGCAGTTCCTCCCTGGCGACGGAGAAAAACTATGGCTACACCTTC.

The CDR3 DNA is TGTGCCACGGACAGGGAATTCAATCAGCCCCAGCATTTT. Translation: CATDREFNQPQHF. V usage is TRBV6-5 and J usage is TRBJ1-5; 8 positions agree with TRBD1. Unmatched junction bases numbered 5, after V lost 10 bases and J lost 3 bases. The CDR3 runs 13 residues. Germline CDR1 reads MNHEY; CDR2 reads SVGAGI.

This chain's CDR3 is CASQDSPYEQYF. Written as DNA, the CDR3 is TGTGCCAGCCAAGACTCCCCCTACGAGCAGTACTTC. The genes are TRBV7-2 and TRBJ2-7, with D unresolved. The V end was cut by 8 bases, the J end by 2 bases, with 10 bases between. This CDR3 spans 12 amino acids. Germline CDR1 is SGHTA and CDR2 is FQGNSA.

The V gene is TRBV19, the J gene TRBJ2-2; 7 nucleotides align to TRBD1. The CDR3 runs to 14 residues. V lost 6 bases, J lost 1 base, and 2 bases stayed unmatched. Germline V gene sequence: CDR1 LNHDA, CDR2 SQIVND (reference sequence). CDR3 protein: CASRWTGNTGELFF. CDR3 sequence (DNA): TGTGCCAGTAGGTGGACAGGGAACACCGGGGAGCTGTTTTTT. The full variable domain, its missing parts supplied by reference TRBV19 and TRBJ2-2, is DGGITQSPKYLFRKEGQNVTLSCEQNLNHDAMYWYRQDPGQGLRLIYYSQIVNDFQKGDIAEGYSVSREKKESFPLTVTSAQKNPTAFYLCASRWTGNTGELFFGEGSRLTVL.

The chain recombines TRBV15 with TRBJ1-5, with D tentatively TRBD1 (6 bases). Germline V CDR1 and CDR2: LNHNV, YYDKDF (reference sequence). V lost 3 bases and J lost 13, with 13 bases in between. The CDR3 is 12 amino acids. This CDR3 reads CATSSEATGQHF. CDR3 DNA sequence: TGTGCCACCAGCAGTGAGGCGACAGGTCAGCATTTT.

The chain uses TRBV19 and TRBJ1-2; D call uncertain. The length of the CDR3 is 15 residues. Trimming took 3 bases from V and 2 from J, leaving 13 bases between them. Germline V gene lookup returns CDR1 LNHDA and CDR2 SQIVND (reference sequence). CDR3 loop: CASSIGGGSNYGYTF. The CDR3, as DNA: TGTGCCAGTAGTATCGGAGGCGGATCCAACTATGGCTACACCTTC.